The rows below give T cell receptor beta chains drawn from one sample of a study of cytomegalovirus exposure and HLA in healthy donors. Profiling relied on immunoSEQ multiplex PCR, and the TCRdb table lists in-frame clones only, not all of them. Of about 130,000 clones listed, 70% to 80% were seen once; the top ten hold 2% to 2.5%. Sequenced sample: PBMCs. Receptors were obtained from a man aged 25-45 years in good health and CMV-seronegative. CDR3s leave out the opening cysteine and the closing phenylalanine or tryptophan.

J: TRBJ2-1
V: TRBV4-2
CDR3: ASSQYGGLTSGRDEQF

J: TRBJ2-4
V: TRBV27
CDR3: ASKLGGNIQY

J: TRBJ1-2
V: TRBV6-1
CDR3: ASVGGGDGYGYT

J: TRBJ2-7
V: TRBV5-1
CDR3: ASREGSGRAYEQY

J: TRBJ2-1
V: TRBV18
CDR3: ASSQVPNSYNEQF

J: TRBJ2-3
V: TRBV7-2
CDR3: ASSLAAAGGPQDTQY

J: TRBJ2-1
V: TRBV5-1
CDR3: ASSPEFALKQF

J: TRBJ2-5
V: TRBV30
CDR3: AWRLAGTGWETQY

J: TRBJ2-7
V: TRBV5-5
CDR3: ASTKSPQVLYEQY

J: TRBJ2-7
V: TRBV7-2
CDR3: ASSLAPRGEQY

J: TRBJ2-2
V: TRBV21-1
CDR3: ASSSSGTSTGELF

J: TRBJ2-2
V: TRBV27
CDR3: ASSFGRLNTGELF

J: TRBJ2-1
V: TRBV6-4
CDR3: ASSDQIGVDEQF

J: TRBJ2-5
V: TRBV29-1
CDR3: SVQSGGETQY

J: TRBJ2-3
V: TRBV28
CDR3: ASSLTRTGFTDTQY

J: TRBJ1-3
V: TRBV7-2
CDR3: ASSALSSGNTIY

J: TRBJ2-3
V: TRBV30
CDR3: AFRTGGDTQY

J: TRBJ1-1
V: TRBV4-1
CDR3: ASSQGIGGVIEAF

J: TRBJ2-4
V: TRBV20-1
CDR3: SAAERNIQY

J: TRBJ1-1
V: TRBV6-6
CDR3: ASSRTGENTEAF

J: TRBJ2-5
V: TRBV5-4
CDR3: ASSYPGRQETQY

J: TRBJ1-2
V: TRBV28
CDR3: ASSPPAGVYGYT

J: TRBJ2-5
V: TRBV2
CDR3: ASSQQGVGETQY

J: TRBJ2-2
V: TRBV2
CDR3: ATGTGHNTGELF

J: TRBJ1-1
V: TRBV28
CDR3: ASRGGQGEAF

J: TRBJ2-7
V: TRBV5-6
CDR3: ASSSGTPAYEQY

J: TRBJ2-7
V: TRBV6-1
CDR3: ASSKHPRSYEQY

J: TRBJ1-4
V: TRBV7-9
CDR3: ASSTGRRTEGEKLF

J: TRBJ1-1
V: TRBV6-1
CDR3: ASSDQVNTEAF

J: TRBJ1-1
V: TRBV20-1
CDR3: SASRPGGAF

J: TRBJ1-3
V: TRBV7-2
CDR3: ASSLIGNSGNTIY

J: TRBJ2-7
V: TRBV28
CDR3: ASSLMGGYEQY

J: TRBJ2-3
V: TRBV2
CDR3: ASSLAGTDTQY

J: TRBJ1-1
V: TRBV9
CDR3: ASSPQGTEAF

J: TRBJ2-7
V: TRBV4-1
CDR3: ASSQGILAGIYYEQY

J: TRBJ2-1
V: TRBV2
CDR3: ASSGALAGDYNEQF

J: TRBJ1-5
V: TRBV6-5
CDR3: ASKAGNQPQH

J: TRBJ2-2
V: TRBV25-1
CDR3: ASSLTGTGNTGELF

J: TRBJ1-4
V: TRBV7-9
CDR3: ASSHRTGLLEKLF

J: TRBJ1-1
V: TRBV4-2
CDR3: ASSLAGITNTEAF

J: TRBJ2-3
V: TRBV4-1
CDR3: ASSQEGHSSTDTQY

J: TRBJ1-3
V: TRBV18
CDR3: ASSPPMGNTIY

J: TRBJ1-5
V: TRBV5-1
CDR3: ASRALGDPTQPQH

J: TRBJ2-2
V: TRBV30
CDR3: AGSEANTGELF

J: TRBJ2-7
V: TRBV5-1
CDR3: ASSLGTGDEQY

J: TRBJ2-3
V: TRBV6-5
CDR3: ASRAPTLGVDTQY

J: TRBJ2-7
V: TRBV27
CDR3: ASSPRDSDSGGSSYEQY

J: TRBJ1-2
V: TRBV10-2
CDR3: ASSPGTGVGGYT

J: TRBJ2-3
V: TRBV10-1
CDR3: ASSDGHQDTQY

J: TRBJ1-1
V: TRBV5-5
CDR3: ASSFQGGLSEAF